This TCR beta chain originates from a study of response to subunit inactivated influenza vaccine. Study-wide findings and caveats: With each seasonal influenza vaccination, the authors suggested, few new T cells are recruited.

In regard to this clonotype: What it binds is unknown.

TCRdb recomputed calls from the RT-PCR reads with MiXCR, one row per CDR3 protein. The table has hundreds of thousands of distinct CDR3 sequences, around 25% seen once. This CDR3 has 16 residues. V gave up 3 bases and J gave up 6 bases, with 22 bases separating them. Germline CDR1 and CDR2: DFQATT and SNEGSKA (reference sequence). Sequenced here: CD4+ T cells sorted from PBMCs, sampled around 5 days after vaccination. This receptor was taken from a man aged 50-59 years who received an inactivated influenza vaccine. This sequence joins TRBV20-1 and TRBJ2-3; weak D call: TRBD2 (7 bases). The CDR3, as DNA: TGCAGTGCTAGGATGTCGGGGGGCCGGGTTGTTGATACGCAGTATTTT. The encoded protein is CSARMSGGRVVDTQYF.